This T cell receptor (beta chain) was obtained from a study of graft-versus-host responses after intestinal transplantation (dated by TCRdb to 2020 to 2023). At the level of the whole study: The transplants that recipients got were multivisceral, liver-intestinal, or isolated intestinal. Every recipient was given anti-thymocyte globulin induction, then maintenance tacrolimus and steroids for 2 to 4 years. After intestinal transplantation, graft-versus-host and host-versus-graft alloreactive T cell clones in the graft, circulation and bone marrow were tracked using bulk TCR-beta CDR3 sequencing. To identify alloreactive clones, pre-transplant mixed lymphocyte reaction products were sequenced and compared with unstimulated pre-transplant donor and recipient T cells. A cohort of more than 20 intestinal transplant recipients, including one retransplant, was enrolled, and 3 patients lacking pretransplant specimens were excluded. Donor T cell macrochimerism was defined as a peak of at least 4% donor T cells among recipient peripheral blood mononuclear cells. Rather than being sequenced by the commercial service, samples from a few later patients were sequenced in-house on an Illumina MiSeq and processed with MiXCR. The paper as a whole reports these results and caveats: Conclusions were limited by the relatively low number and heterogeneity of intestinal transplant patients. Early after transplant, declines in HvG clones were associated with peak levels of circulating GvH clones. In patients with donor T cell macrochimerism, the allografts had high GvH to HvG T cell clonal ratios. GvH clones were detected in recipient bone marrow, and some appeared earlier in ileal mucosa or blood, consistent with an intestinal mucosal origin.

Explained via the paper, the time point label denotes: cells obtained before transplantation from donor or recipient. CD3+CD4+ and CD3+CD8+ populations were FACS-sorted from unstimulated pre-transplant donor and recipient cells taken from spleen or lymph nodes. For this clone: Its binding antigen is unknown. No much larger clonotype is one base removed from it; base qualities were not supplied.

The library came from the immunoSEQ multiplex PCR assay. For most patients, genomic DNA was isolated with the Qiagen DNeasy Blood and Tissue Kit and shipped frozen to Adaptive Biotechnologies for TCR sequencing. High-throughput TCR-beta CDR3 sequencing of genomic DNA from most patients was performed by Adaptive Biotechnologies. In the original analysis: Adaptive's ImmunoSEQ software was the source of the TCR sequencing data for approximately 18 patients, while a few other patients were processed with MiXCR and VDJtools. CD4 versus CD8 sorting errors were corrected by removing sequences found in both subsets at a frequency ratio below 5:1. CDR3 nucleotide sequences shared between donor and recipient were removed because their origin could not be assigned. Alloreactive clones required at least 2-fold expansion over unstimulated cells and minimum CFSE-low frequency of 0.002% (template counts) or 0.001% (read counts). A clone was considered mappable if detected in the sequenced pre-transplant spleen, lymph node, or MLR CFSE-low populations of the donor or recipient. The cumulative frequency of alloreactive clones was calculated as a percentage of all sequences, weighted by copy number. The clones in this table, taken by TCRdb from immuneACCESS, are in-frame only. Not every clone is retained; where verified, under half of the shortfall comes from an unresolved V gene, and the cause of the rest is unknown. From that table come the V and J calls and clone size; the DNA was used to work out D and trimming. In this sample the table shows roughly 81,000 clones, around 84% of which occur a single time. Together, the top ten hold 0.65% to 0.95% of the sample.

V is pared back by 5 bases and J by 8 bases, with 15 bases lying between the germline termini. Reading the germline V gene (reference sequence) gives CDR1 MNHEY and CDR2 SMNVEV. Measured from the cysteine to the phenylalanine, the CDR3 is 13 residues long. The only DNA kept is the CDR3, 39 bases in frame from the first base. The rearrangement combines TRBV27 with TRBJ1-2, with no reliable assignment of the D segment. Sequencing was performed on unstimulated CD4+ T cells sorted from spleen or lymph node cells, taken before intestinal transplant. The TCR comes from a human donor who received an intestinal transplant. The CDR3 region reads CASSRPGRLGYTF. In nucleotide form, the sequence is TGTGCCAGCAGTAGGCCAGGCCGTTTAGGCTACACCTTC.